These 19 T cell receptor beta chains share one sample of origin, sequenced in a study of CD8 T cells in ankylosing spondylitis. TCRdb re-derived calls from the 5' RACE reads in MiXCR, one entry per CDR3 protein. This table holds some 240,000 distinct CDR3 sequences, over 15% found once. The sequenced material came from blood, either unsorted or a sorted T cell fraction (not recorded which). These receptors originate from a male donor with ankylosing spondylitis or in good health (not recorded which).

This chain joins TRBV5-1 and TRBJ2-5; possibly TRBD2 for D (5 bases). The length of the CDR3 is 14 residues. CDR1 and CDR2 from the germline V gene are SGHRS and YFSETQ. Trimming shortened V by 2 bases and J by 2 bases, and 10 bases separated the two germline ends. The CDR3 sequence: CASSLELDQETQYF. The CDR3, as DNA: TGCGCCAGCAGCTTAGAACTAGATCAAGAGACCCAGTACTTC.

This clonotype has just a few counts. The V gene is TRBV29-1, the J gene TRBJ2-7; 9 nucleotides line up with TRBD1. J gave up 4 bases and V 4 bases, and 11 bases lay outside the gene matches. Germline V gene sequence: CDR1 SQVTM, CDR2 ANQGSEA. The CDR3 covers 15 residues. The CDR3 DNA reads TGCAGCGTTGTGGGGGTCGGGGACAGGGCTTACGAGCAGTACTTC. The encoded protein is CSVVGVGDRAYEQYF.

This sequence joins TRBV7-9 and TRBJ2-7; weak D call: TRBD2 (5 bases). Germline V gives CDR1 SEHNR, CDR2 FQNEAQ (reference sequence). This CDR3 is 12 amino acids long. V lost 6 bases to trimming and J lost 2 bases, with 8 bases between them. CDR3 region: CASRSGTYEQYF. CDR3 coding DNA: TGTGCCAGCAGGTCGGGAACCTACGAGCAGTACTTC.

This clonotype was counted many times. The genes are TRBV29-1 and TRBJ1-1; D perhaps matches TRBD1 (6 bases). There are 13 residues in the CDR3. Trimming removed 4 bases from V and 8 bases from J, with 17 bases in between. From germline, CDR1 is SQVTM and CDR2 ANQGSEA. CDR3 residues: CSVVDSPNPEAFF. The CDR3 nucleotides read TGCAGCGTTGTGGACAGCCCAAATCCAGAAGCTTTCTTT.

The table lists this clonotype with a few counts. CDR3 in amino acids: CAISESLAGRDEQFF. In DNA, the CDR3 is TGTGCCATCAGTGAGTCACTAGCGGGACGGGATGAGCAGTTCTTC. The genes are TRBV10-3 and TRBJ2-1; 10 nucleotides line up with TRBD2. The CDR3 has 15 residues. The V gene end was trimmed by 0 bases and the J gene end by 8 bases; junction bases not matched to a gene: 4. CDR1 is ENHRY, CDR2 SYGVKD, per germline.

The genes are TRBV29-1 and TRBJ2-7, with 7 bases matching TRBD2. CDR1 is SQVTM and CDR2 is ANQGSEA in the germline V gene. With 6 bases clipped from V and 0 bases from J, the junction kept 5 bases outside the gene matches. This CDR3 comprises 13 residues. The CDR3 loop reads CSVLARSSYEQYF. The CDR3 DNA follows: TGCAGCGTACTAGCGAGGAGCTCCTACGAGCAGTACTTC.

The chain's CDR3 is CASSQDRVDNEQFF. The CDR3 nucleotides read TGTGCCAGCAGCCAAGATCGTGTGGATAATGAGCAGTTCTTC. The rearrangement uses TRBV4-2 and TRBJ2-1; D is ambiguous. This CDR3 is 14 amino acids long. Between the trimmed V and J ends, which lost 0 bases and 7 bases, there was a span of 10 bases. Germline loops: CDR1 LGHNA, CDR2 YNFKEQ.

This clonotype was seen only a few times. This chain links TRBV7-9 with TRBJ2-1, with D perhaps TRBD1 or TRBD2 (5 bases each). This CDR3 comprises 13 residues. V dropped 8 bases and J dropped 8 bases, with 16 bases sitting between them. CDR1 is SEHNR, CDR2 FQNEAQ, per germline (reference sequence). CDR3 nucleotide sequence: TGTGCCAGCGCCGGGACCGAGGGCGATGAGCAGTTCTTC. Residues: CASAGTEGDEQFF.

This clonotype was picked up many times. The V call is TRBV29-1, the J call TRBJ1-2; perhaps TRBD1 as D (6 bases). The CDR3 spans 14 residues. CDR1 and CDR2 from the germline V gene are SQVTM and ANQGSEA. With 2 bases removed from V and 4 bases from J, the gap between germline ends came to 14 bases. The CDR3 reads CSVEPWQGSYGYTF. The CDR3 nucleotides read TGCAGCGTTGAACCCTGGCAGGGGAGCTATGGCTACACCTTC.

This clonotype came up many times. The rearrangement joins TRBV20-1 to TRBJ2-7; 7 bases fit TRBD1. The V segment lost 1 base and the J segment 1 base; nucleotides outside the gene matches: 1. Germline loops: CDR1 DFQATT, CDR2 SNEGSKA (reference sequence). This CDR3 has 13 residues. CDR3 sequence: CSARGTGSYEQYF. CDR3 nucleotide sequence: TGCAGTGCTAGAGGGACAGGTTCCTACGAGCAGTACTTC.

This clonotype has at least ten counts. The V and J genes are TRBV10-3 and TRBJ2-3, with D possibly being TRBD1 or TRBD2 (6 bases each). Germline V gives CDR1 ENHRY, CDR2 SYGVKD. V was trimmed by 4 bases and J by 1 base, leaving 18 bases between them. The CDR3 is 17 amino acids. CDR3 amino acids: CAISGPERRGGTDTQYF. In DNA form, the CDR3 reads TGTGCCATCAGTGGGCCTGAGCGGAGGGGGGGCACAGATACGCAGTATTTT.

This clonotype has more than one count but fewer than ten. V gene TRBV12-3 or TRBV12-4 combines with J gene TRBJ2-6; D is ambiguous. V lost 3 bases and J lost 4, with 7 bases in between. The CDR3 covers 14 residues. The CDR3 loop is CASSLGLGANVLTF. As DNA, the CDR3 is TGTGCCAGCAGTTTGGGGTTAGGGGCCAACGTCCTGACTTTC.

This clonotype appeared a few times. The V call is TRBV7-2, the J call TRBJ2-1, with 11 nucleotides matching TRBD2. Per the germline V gene, CDR1 is SGHTA and CDR2 is FQGNSA. The trim removed 7 bases at V and 6 bases at J, leaving 8 bases unmatched. The CDR3 has 15 amino acids. Written as DNA, the CDR3 is TGTGCCAGCACCACAACTAGCGGGAGCTTCAATGAGCAGTTCTTC. Protein: CASTTTSGSFNEQFF.

CDR3 nucleotide sequence: TGTGCCAGCAGTTCTAGCGGGAGTTCGTCCGATGAGCAGTTCTTC. It encodes CASSSSGSSSDEQFF. The V and J genes are TRBV6-5 and TRBJ2-1, with TRBD2 matching over 10 bases. The CDR3 is 15 residues long. The V segment lost 4 bases and the J segment 8 bases; nucleotides outside the gene matches: 8. Germline V gene data show CDR1 as MNHEY and CDR2 as SVGAGI.

This clonotype was counted a few times. This chain links TRBV29-1 with TRBJ2-5; TRBD2 aligns across 10 bases. The junction had 8 bases not matched to a gene; V was cut back by 5 bases and J by 2 bases. CDR3 length: 15 residues. Germline CDR1 is SQVTM and CDR2 is ANQGSEA. The CDR3 region is CSVLNSTSGQETQYF. CDR3 nucleotide sequence: TGCAGCGTTCTAAATTCGACTAGCGGGCAAGAGACCCAGTACTTC.

The rearrangement joins TRBV15 to TRBJ2-5; TRBD2 might be the D (6 bases). Germline lookup yields CDR1 LNHNV and CDR2 YYDKDF (reference sequence). The CDR3 runs 17 residues. V was pared by 3 bases and J by 5 bases, with 22 bases between. The CDR3 here is CATSSPLGRIAGETQYF. The CDR3 nucleotides read TGTGCCACCAGCAGCCCCTTGGGGAGGATAGCCGGGGAGACCCAGTACTTC.

This clonotype came up a few times. The chain recombines TRBV5-6 with TRBJ1-2, with 10 nucleotides matching TRBD1. From germline, CDR1 is SGHDT and CDR2 YYEEEE. The V segment lost 3 bases and the J segment 7 bases; nucleotides outside the gene matches: 3. The CDR3 is 13 amino acids. The CDR3 DNA sequence: TGTGCCAGCAGCTCCGACAGGGGGCTTGGCTACACCTTC. Translated: CASSSDRGLGYTF.

The chain employs TRBV11-2 and TRBJ2-7; TRBD2 aligns across 8 bases. Germline CDR1 SGHAT, CDR2 FQNNGV. Trimming removed 2 bases from V and 6 bases from J; junction bases left unmatched: 6. CDR3 size: 14 residues. CDR3 DNA sequence: TGTGCCAGCAGCTTACCGGGACTAGGCGGCGAGCAGTACTTC. It encodes CASSLPGLGGEQYF. Complete variable domain (other parts from reference TRBV11-2 and TRBJ2-7): EAGVAQSPRYKIIEKRQSVAFWCNPISGHATLYWYQQILGQGPKLLIQFQNNGVVDDSQLPKDRFSAERLKGVDSTLKIQPAKLEDSAVYLCASSLPGLGGEQYFGPGTRLTVT.

The chain employs TRBV13 and TRBJ2-1; weak D call: TRBD1 (6 bases). Trimming stripped 1 base from V and 2 bases from J, with 12 bases between. Germline lookup yields CDR1 PRHDT and CDR2 FYEKMQ (reference sequence). This CDR3 is 16 amino acids long. CDR3 sequence: CASSLARGSPYNEQFF. The CDR3 coding sequence is TGTGCCAGCAGCTTAGCCAGGGGTAGCCCCTACAATGAGCAGTTCTTC.